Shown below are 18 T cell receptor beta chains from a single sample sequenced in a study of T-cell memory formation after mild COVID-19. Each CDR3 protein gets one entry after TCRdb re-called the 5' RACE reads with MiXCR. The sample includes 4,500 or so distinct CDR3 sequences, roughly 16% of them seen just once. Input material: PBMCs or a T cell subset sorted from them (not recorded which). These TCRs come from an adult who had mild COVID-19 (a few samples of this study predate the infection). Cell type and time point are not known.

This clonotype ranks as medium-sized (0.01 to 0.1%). CDR3 amino acids: CASSLAGATTEAFF. DNA for the CDR3: TGCGCCAGCAGCTTGGCAGGGGCAACGACTGAAGCTTTCTTT. The genes are TRBV5-1 and TRBJ1-1; D might be TRBD1 (6 bases). Germline-derived CDR1 and CDR2 are SGHRS and YFSETQ. The CDR3 contains 14 residues. V shed 0 bases and J shed 5 bases, with 11 bases lying between them.

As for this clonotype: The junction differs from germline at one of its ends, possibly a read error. CDR3 sequence reads: CASSGTGQVF. CDR3 DNA: TGTGCCAGTAGTGGGACAGGGCAGGTCTTC. This sequence joins TRBV19 and TRBJ2-1; 9 bases are shared with TRBD1. Germline V gene lookup returns CDR1 LNHDA and CDR2 SQIVND (reference sequence). The CDR3 extends over 10 amino acids.

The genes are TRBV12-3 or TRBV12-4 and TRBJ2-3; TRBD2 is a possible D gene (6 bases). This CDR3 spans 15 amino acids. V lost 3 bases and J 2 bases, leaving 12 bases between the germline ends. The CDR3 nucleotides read TGTGCCAGCAGTTTGCTTGGGGGACTCACAGATACGCAGTATTTT. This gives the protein CASSLLGGLTDTQYF.

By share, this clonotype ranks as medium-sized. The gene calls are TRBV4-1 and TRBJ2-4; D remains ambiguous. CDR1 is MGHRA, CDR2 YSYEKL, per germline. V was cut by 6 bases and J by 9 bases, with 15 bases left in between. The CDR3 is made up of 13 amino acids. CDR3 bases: TGCGCCAGCAGGGAACGAGAGTGGGGCATTCAGTACTTC. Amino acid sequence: CASREREWGIQYF.

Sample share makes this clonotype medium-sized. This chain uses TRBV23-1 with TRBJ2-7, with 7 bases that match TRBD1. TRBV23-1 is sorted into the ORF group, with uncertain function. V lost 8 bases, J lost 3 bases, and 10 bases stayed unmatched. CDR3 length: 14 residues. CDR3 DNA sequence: TGCGCCAGCCCCTCCGGACAGGTCTACTACGAGCAGTACTTC. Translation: CASPSGQVYYEQYF.

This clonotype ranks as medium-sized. The CDR3 protein is CASSYQGSTEAFF. CDR3 sequence (DNA): TGTGCCAGCAGTTATCAGGGGTCCACTGAAGCTTTCTTT. V gene TRBV6-2 or TRBV6-3 combines with J gene TRBJ1-1; weak D call: TRBD1 (6 bases). Germline assignment: CDR1 MNHEY and CDR2 SVGEGT. V lost 3 bases, J lost 4 bases, and 9 bases lay in between. CDR3 size: 13 residues.

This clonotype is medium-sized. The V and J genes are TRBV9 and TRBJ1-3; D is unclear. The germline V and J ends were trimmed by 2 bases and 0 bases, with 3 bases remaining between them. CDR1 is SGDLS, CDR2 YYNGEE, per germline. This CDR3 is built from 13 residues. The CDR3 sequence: CASSVNSGNTIYF. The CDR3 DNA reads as TGTGCCAGCAGCGTGAACTCTGGAAACACCATATATTTT.

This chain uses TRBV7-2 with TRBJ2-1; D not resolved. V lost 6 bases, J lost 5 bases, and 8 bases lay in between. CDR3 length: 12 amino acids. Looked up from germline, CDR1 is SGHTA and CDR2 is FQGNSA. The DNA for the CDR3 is TGTGCCAGCAGTGGACGGCACAATGAGCAGTTCTTC. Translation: CASSGRHNEQFF.

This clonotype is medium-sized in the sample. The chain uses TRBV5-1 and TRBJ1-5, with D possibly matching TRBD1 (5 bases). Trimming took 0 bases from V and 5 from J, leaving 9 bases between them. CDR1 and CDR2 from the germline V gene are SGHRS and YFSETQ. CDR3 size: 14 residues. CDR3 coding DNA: TGCGCCAGCAGCTTGGTCCCGGGGGATCAGCCCCAGCATTTT. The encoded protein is CASSLVPGDQPQHF.

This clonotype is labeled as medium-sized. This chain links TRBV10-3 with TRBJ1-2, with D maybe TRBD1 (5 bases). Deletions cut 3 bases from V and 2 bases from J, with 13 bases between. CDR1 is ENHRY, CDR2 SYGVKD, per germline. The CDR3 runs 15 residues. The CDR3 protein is CAISDLGLTNYGYTF. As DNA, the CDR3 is TGTGCCATCAGTGATCTGGGACTGACAAACTATGGCTACACCTTC.

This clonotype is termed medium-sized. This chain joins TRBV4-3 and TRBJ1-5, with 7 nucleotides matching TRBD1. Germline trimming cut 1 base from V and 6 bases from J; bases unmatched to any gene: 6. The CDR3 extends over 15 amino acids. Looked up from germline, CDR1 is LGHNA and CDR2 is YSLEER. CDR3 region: CASSQGIRGSQPQHF. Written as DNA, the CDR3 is TGCGCCAGCAGCCAAGGAATCAGGGGGTCTCAGCCCCAGCATTTT.

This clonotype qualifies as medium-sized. The CDR3 DNA reads TGCGCCAGCAGTCAATCGAAACGGGGGGCGGACAATGAGCAGTTCTTC. Amino acid sequence: CASSQSKRGADNEQFF. V usage is TRBV23-1 and J usage is TRBJ2-1; D might be TRBD2 (7 bases). TRBV23-1 qualifies as an ORF whose function is uncertain. V was clipped by 0 bases and J by 5 bases, with 14 bases between them. The CDR3 covers 16 residues.

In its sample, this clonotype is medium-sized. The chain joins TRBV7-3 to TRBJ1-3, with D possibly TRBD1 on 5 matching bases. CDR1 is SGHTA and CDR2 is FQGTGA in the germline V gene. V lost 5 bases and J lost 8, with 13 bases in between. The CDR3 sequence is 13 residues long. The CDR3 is CASSRRWGDTIYF. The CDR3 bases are TGTGCCAGCAGCCGACGCTGGGGGGACACCATATATTTT.

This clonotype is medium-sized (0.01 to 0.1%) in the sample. CDR3: CASGWGTANQPQHF. CDR3 nucleotides: TGTGCTAGTGGTTGGGGGACAGCAAATCAGCCCCAGCATTTT. The V gene is TRBV12-5, the J gene TRBJ1-5, with 7 bases lining up with TRBD1. The CDR3 runs 14 residues. Trimming took 4 bases from V and 4 from J; bases not matched to a gene: 4. Germline CDR1 reads LGHNT; CDR2 reads FRNRAP.

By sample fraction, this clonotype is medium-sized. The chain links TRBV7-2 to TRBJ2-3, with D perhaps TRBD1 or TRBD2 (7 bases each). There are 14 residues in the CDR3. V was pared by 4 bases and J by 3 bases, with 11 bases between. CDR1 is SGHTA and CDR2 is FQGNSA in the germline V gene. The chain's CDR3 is CASSSQGGTDTQYF. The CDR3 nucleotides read TGTGCCAGCAGCTCCCAGGGGGGGACAGATACGCAGTATTTT.

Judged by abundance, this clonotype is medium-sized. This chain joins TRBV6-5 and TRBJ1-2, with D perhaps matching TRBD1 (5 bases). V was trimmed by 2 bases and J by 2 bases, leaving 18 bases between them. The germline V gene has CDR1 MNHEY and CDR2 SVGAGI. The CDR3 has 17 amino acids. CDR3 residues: CASSYISGGRRNYGYTF. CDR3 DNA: TGTGCCAGCAGTTACATATCTGGGGGACGGAGAAACTATGGCTACACCTTC.

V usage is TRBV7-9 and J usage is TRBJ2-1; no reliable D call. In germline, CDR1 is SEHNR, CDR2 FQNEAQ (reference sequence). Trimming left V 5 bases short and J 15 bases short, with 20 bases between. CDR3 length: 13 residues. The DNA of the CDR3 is TGTGCCAGCAGCCCAACCGCCGGGTCGTCTAGGTTCTTC. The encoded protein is CASSPTAGSSRFF. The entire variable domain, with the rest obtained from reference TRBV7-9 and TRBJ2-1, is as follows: DTGVSQNPRHKITKRGQNVTFRCDPISEHNRLYWYRQTLGQGPEFLTYFQNEAQLEKSRLLSDRFSAERPKGSFSTLEIQRTEQGDSAMYLCASSPTAGSSRFFGPGTRLTVL.

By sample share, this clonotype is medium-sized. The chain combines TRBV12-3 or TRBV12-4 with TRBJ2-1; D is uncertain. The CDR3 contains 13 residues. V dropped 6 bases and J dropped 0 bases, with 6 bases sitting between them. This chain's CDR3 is CASSGRSYNEQFF. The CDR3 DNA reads TGTGCCAGCAGCGGACGCTCCTACAATGAGCAGTTCTTC.